Included here is one TCR beta chain sequence, with context. Its antigen remains undetermined. The record has no base qualities; no much larger clone is one base away. TCRbeta CDR3 regions were sequenced with the immunoSEQ Assay. After extraction, genomic DNA underwent amplification by bias-controlled multiplex PCR, followed by high-throughput sequencing. The authors' pipeline ran thus. To quantify the absolute abundance of each unique TCRbeta CDR3 region, sequences were collapsed and filtered. T cell fraction was estimated by normalizing TCRbeta template counts to usable DNA, with usable DNA measured through amplification of reference genes found in all nucleated cells. Repertoire TCRs were annotated as SARS-CoV-2-specific when V gene, CDR3 amino acid sequence and J gene were exactly matched to a known reactive TCR set. The reference SARS-CoV-2 TCR set came from MIRA and was filtered for enrichment in COVID-19-positive ImmuneCODE repertoires, removing public or cross-reactive TCRs. Drawing on the MIRA antigens, annotated TCRs were analysed further at the level of specific ORF or position within ORF. Depth was the summed frequency of annotated unique rearrangements, while breadth was defined as annotated unique rearrangements over total unique productive rearrangements. TCR breadth was compared between groups using two-sided Wilcoxon rank-sum tests. TCRdb mirrors the immuneACCESS table, restricted to in-frame sequences. Some clones are absent from its copies; in checked studies, under half trace to an unresolved V gene, and the reason for the others is unknown. V and J calls and clone size follow that table, whereas D and trimming were derived from the DNA. In all, the sample holds around 500,000 clones, and approximately 90% of those were seen once. The ten largest clones capture about 1.5% of the sample.

Including the terminal cysteine and phenylalanine, the CDR3 comprises 14 residues. Only the CDR3 DNA stays, 42 bases, in frame from base 1. V is pared back by 4 bases and J by 2 bases, with 10 bases lying between the germline termini. Based on the germline V gene, the CDR1 and CDR2 sequences are MDHEN and SYDVKM. The record originates from a study of Ad26.COV2.S vaccination and SARS-CoV-2 variants (dated by TCRdb to about 2021). Background on the whole study: Donors in the vaccine arm were drawn from COV1001, a multicentre, randomized, double-blind, placebo-controlled phase I-IIa trial testing Ad26.COV2.S in healthy adults. Ad26.COV2.S was administered intramuscularly at 5 x 10^10 or 1 x 10^11 viral particles, either as a single shot or as two shots given 56 days apart. The specificity and breadth of SARS-CoV-2-reactive T cell receptors after Ad26.COV2.S vaccination were assessed by TCRbeta repertoire sequencing. The TCR-sequenced set comprised about 32 samples: some 20 Ad26.COV2.S vaccine recipients, 5 placebo recipients and 8 SARS-CoV-2 convalescent individuals. Trial participants were randomized into five groups of five: low-dose or high-dose Ad26.COV2.S given once or twice, or placebo on both occasions. Blinding of investigators to trial group allocation was maintained during experiments and outcome assessment.

Here is what the overall study found, with its caveats: After vaccination, substantial breadth of spike-specific CD8+ and CD4+ T cell responses was reported. Vaccine and placebo recipients had comparable non-spike TCR breadth, which fits with the vaccine containing only spike. According to the authors, total T cell responses may have been underestimated by the TCR breadth and depth analyses. The study was not powered to compare responses between vaccine doses or regimens. Compared with placebo recipients, Ad26.COV2.S recipients showed higher spike-specific TCR breadth (P = 0.0014).

Taken with the paper, the label for treatment or condition translates to: about 20 received Ad26.COV2.S at low or high dose, single or two shots; about five received placebo; per-sample allocation not given. Repertoires of vaccine and placebo recipients were sequenced from samples collected on day 63 after the first injection. In Cohort 1b, some 25 adults aged 18-55 years were enrolled at a single site in Boston, USA, between 29 July and 7 August 2020. As a vaccine, Ad26.COV2.S was a replication-incompetent adenovirus type 26 vector that expressed a prefusion-stabilized SARS-CoV-2 spike protein derived from the original Wuhan strain.

The sequence derives from a person aged 18-60 years who received the Ad26.COV2.S COVID-19 vaccine or a placebo. Here the chain combines TRBV28 and TRBJ2-3, with TRBD1 tentatively as D gene (6 bases match). The starting material was peripheral blood, obtained in a trial of Ad26.COV2.S vaccine versus placebo. The nucleotide sequence is given as TGTGCCAGCAGTTCCCGGACAGTCACAGATACGCAGTATTTT. Its translation reads: CASSSRTVTDTQYF.